This passage covers 18 T cell receptor beta chains from one sample sequenced in a study of cytomegalovirus exposure and HLA in healthy donors (dated by TCRdb to between 2016 and 2019). Library generation was performed with the immunoSEQ multiplex PCR assay. For the multiplex PCR, a mixture combining 60 forward primers for TCR Vbeta segments and 13 reverse primers for TCR Jbeta segments was used. TCRdb limited this immuneACCESS table to in-frame rearrangements with V and J called. A share of clones is missing; checked studies link under half to unresolved V genes, and the rest is unexplained. The sample table lists about 110,000 clones, 75% of them with a count of one. Clones ranked in the top ten supply approximately 2.8% of the sample. Sequenced: PBMCs. Every receptor here comes from a male donor in good health and CMV-seropositive.

The chain has TRBV19 and TRBJ1-5; D remains unclear. The germline gives CDR1 LNHDA, CDR2 SQIVND (reference sequence). The CDR3 runs to 13 residues. Trimming pared 10 bases from V and 2 bases from J, leaving 12 bases between. DNA of the CDR3: TGTGCCACTTCAGATATCCGCAATCAGCCCCAGCATTTT. The encoded protein is CATSDIRNQPQHF.

This clone showed up just a few times. V is TRBV4-3 and J is TRBJ1-1; D may be TRBD1 (5 bases). This CDR3 comprises 15 residues. The germline V gene encodes CDR1 LGHNA and CDR2 YSLEER. The V and J ends lost 4 bases and 0 bases respectively, with 12 bases between them. The CDR3 loop reads CASSRERGMNTEAFF. As DNA, the CDR3 is TGCGCCAGCAGCCGAGAACGGGGGATGAACACTGAAGCTTTCTTT.

This clone was observed a handful of times. The chain carries TRBV19 and TRBJ2-1; no definite D call. In germline, CDR1 is LNHDA, CDR2 SQIVND (reference sequence). V lost 3 bases to trimming and J lost 10 bases, with 7 bases between them. CDR3 length equals 11 residues. The CDR3 DNA reads as TGTGCCAGTAGTATCGCGAGAGAGCAGTTCTTC. Its protein is CASSIAREQFF.

The chain recombines TRBV28 with TRBJ2-3, with 11 bases lining up with TRBD2. Trimming at V came to 4 bases and at J to 4 bases, leaving 10 bases not matched to a gene. CDR1 is MDHEN and CDR2 is SYDVKM in the germline V gene. The CDR3 totals 17 residues. The CDR3 DNA follows: TGTGCCAGCAGTTCCTCCTTGACTAGCGGGACGGCAGATACGCAGTATTTT. It yields the protein CASSSSLTSGTADTQYF.

This sequence joins TRBV14 and TRBJ2-7; 8 nucleotides match TRBD1. Per germline, CDR1 SGHDN and CDR2 FVKESK. This CDR3 region has 15 residues. The V and J ends lost 4 bases and 3 bases, in that order; junction bases with no gene match: 8. The CDR3 loop is CASSLQGARGYEQYF. The DNA of the CDR3 is TGTGCCAGCAGCCTCCAGGGGGCCCGGGGCTACGAGCAGTACTTC.

This clone was recorded only once. CDR3 loop: CASSRPDRYNQPQHF. In nucleotides, the CDR3 is TGTGCCAGCAGTCGCCCGGACAGGTACAATCAGCCCCAGCATTTT. The chain is built from TRBV28 and TRBJ1-5; 7 bases align to TRBD1. Germline CDR1 reads MDHEN; CDR2 reads SYDVKM. CDR3 length: 15 residues. Losses at the gene ends were 5 bases for V and 3 bases for J; bases not matched to a gene: 7. Combining the CDR3 with reference TRBV28 and TRBJ1-5 gives the whole variable domain DVKVTQSSRYLVKRTGEKVFLECVQDMDHENMFWYRQDPGLGLRLIYFSYDVKMKEKGDIPEGYSVSREKKERFSLILESASTNQTSMYLCASSRPDRYNQPQHFGDGTRLSIL.

The chain joins TRBV10-3 to TRBJ2-7; 9 bases align to TRBD1. The germline V gene encodes CDR1 ENHRY and CDR2 SYGVKD. The CDR3 is made up of 14 amino acids. J lost 5 bases, V lost 6 bases, and 8 bases had no gene match. CDR3: CAIRRDREGNEQYF. The CDR3 DNA is TGTGCCATCAGACGGGACAGGGAAGGGAACGAGCAGTACTTC.

The chain couples TRBV7-2 to TRBJ2-5, with TRBD2 matching over 12 bases. The CDR3 totals 16 residues. CDR1 and CDR2 (germline): SGHTA, FQGNSA. V dropped 5 bases and J dropped 2; count of bases not matched to a gene: 6. CDR3 nucleotides: TGTGCCAGCAGCCACGGACTAGCGGGGAGTCAAGAGACCCAGTACTTC. This encodes CASSHGLAGSQETQYF.

V usage is TRBV7-8 and J usage is TRBJ1-4; weak D call: TRBD1 (6 bases). CDR1 and CDR2 from the germline V gene are SGHVS and FQNEAQ. V lost 6 bases and J lost 8, with 13 bases in between. The CDR3 runs to 13 residues. The CDR3 spells CASRQDRNEKLFF. Here the CDR3 DNA reads TGTGCCAGCAGACAAGACAGGAACGAAAAACTGTTTTTT.

The chain combines TRBV4-1 with TRBJ2-5; 11 bases align to TRBD2. The CDR3 is 17 amino acids. Germline CDR1 is MGHRA and CDR2 is YSYEKL. Trimming at V came to 0 bases and at J to 4 bases, leaving 7 bases not matched to a gene. CDR3 nucleotides: TGCGCCAGCAGCCAAGATAGCGGGGGGGGTTTGGGAGAGACCCAGTACTTC. This sequence encodes CASSQDSGGGLGETQYF.

The J gene is TRBJ2-1, the V gene TRBV14, with TRBD2 matching 15 bases. V lost 3 bases, J lost 9 bases, and 15 bases stayed unmatched. Germline CDR1 SGHDN, CDR2 FVKESK. CDR3 size: 19 residues. DNA of the CDR3: TGTGCCAGCAGCCACCCCTGGACTAGCGGGAGGGCCATGGGGGGTGAGCAGTTCTTC. Protein: CASSHPWTSGRAMGGEQFF.

Here the CDR3 DNA reads TGTGCCAGTAGCCGACAAGGGACAGGGGTTGATCAGCCCCAGCATTTT. Its translation: CASSRQGTGVDQPQHF. The rearrangement joins TRBV19 to TRBJ1-5, with 10 bases that match TRBD1. In germline, CDR1 is LNHDA, CDR2 SQIVND (reference sequence). The CDR3 has 16 residues. V lost 6 bases to trimming and J lost 5 bases; unmatched junction nucleotides: 10.

The J gene is TRBJ2-3, the V gene TRBV28, with 8 bases that match TRBD2. The CDR3 loop spans 14 amino acids. Unmatched junction bases numbered 14, after V lost 9 bases and J lost 9 bases. Germline V gene sequence: CDR1 MDHEN, CDR2 SYDVKM. The CDR3 nucleotides are TGTGCCAGTATGAACGGGAGGGTTTCGGAGACGCAGTATTTT. It codes for CASMNGRVSETQYF.

The chain uses TRBV7-2 and TRBJ1-5; 9 nucleotides align to TRBD1. This CDR3 is 16 amino acids long. Germline CDR1 is SGHTA and CDR2 is FQGNSA. Unmatched junction bases numbered 4, after V lost 4 bases and J lost 0 bases. Written as DNA, the CDR3 is TGTGCCAGCAGCTATGGGACAGGGTATAGCAATCAGCCCCAGCATTTT. Its protein is CASSYGTGYSNQPQHF. The full variable domain, completed using reference TRBV7-2 and TRBJ1-5, is GAGVSQSPSNKVTEKGKDVELRCDPISGHTALYWYRQSLGQGLEFLIYFQGNSAPDKSGLPSDRFSAERTGGSVSTLTIQRTQQEDSAVYLCASSYGTGYSNQPQHFGDGTRLSIL.

The CDR3 reads CASSTGTQSRYGYTF. The CDR3 DNA reads as TGTGCCAGCAGCACCGGGACACAATCGCGCTATGGCTACACCTTC. The chain is built from TRBV5-4 and TRBJ1-2; D perhaps matches TRBD1 (6 bases). From germline, CDR1 is SGHNT and CDR2 YYREEE (reference sequence). The CDR3 contains 15 residues. With 4 bases removed from V and 4 bases from J, the gap between germline ends came to 17 bases.

The sample holds one count of this clone. This chain links TRBV6-5 with TRBJ2-7; weak D call: TRBD1 (6 bases). V gave up 2 bases and J gave up 4 bases, with 12 bases separating them. Germline V gene sequence: CDR1 MNHEY, CDR2 SVGAGI. The CDR3 runs 14 residues. CDR3 sequence: CASSYVRGSYEQYF. The CDR3 DNA reads TGTGCCAGCAGTTACGTCAGGGGATCGTACGAGCAGTACTTC.

The chain couples TRBV7-2 to TRBJ2-5; TRBD2 is a possible D gene (7 bases). The germline V gene has CDR1 SGHTA and CDR2 FQGNSA. Trimming pared 5 bases from V and 3 bases from J, leaving 19 bases between. This CDR3 comprises 16 residues. The CDR3 region is CASSERVGGAKETQYF. DNA of the CDR3: TGTGCCAGCAGCGAAAGAGTGGGGGGGGCAAAAGAGACCCAGTACTTC.

The V call is TRBV13, the J call TRBJ2-3; 9 nucleotides match TRBD1. CDR1 and CDR2 from the germline V gene are PRHDT and FYEKMQ (reference sequence). CDR3 length: 15 amino acids. Trimming took 2 bases from V and 1 from J; bases not matched to a gene: 1. The CDR3 is CASSLRTGGTDTQYF. DNA of the CDR3: TGTGCCAGCAGCTTAAGGACAGGGGGCACAGATACGCAGTATTTT.